This T cell receptor (beta chain) originates from a study of post-analysis software for immune sequencing data. Findings of the study overall: Patients showed TRBV5-6, TRBV5-1 and TRBV20-1 among roughly 5 TRBV segments more frequent than in controls.

The germline V and J ends were trimmed by 5 bases and 2 bases, with 13 bases remaining between them. Per the germline V gene, CDR1 is DFQATT and CDR2 is SNEGSKA (reference sequence). This CDR3 region has 14 residues. As to this clonotype: What it binds is unknown.

The TCR beta cDNA libraries contained unique molecular identifiers. TCRdb re-analysed the PCR reads in MiXCR, keeping a single row per CDR3 protein. The sample consists of roughly 400,000 distinct CDR3 sequences, more than 30% of them appearing once. This clonotype originated in a girl aged 2 to 10 with multiple sclerosis. The gene calls are TRBV20-1 and TRBJ1-5; tentatively, D is TRBD1 (6 bases). The sequenced material came from blood. Written as DNA, the CDR3 is TGCAGTGCTTTGAACAGGGTTGGCAATCAGCCCCAGCATTTT. It yields the protein CSALNRVGNQPQHF.